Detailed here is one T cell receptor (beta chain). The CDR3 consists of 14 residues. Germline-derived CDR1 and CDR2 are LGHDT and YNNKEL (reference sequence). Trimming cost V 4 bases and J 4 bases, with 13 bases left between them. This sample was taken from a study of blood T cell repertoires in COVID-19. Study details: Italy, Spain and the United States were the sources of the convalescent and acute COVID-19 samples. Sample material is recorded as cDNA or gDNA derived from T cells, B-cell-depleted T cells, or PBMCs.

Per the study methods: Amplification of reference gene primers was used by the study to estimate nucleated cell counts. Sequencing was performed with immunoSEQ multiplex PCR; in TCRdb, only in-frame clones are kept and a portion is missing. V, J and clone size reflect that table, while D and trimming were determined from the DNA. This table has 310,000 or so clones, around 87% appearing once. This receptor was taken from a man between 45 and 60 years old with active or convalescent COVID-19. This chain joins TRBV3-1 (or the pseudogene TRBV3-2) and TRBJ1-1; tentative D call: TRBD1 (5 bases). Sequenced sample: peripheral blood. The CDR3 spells CASSRVSGITEAFF. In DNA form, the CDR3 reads TGTGCCAGCAGCCGAGTCTCAGGGATCACTGAAGCTTTCTTT.